Detailed here is one T cell receptor (beta chain). The antigen is unknown. This sample is drawn from a study of cytomegalovirus exposure and HLA in healthy donors. Study details: An early release of data contained about 85 million unique TCRs, which came from HLA-typed donors.

Findings and limits, study-wide: An analysis was carried out later, and it reportedly showed fewer N-insertions in an Asian-associated ancestry cluster than the roughly 670-donor mean. Excluded were some V segments that proved indistinguishable, including TRBV6-2 and TRBV6-3. Presence/absence analyses supposed approximately even sequencing depth among donors.

The junction had 6 bases not matched to a gene; V was cut back by 0 bases and J by 5 bases. The CDR3 covers 16 residues. Germline CDR1 and CDR2: SGHDT and YYEEEE. The PCR contained 60 Vbeta and 13 Jbeta primers. Generated by immunoSEQ multiplex PCR, the TCRdb table keeps only in-frame clones and is missing some. This sample's table reports nearly 200,000 clones. This chain links TRBV5-6 with TRBJ2-3; TRBD2 matches 10 bases. The sequenced sample consisted of PBMCs. The clonotype comes from a boy younger than 18 in good health and CMV-seronegative. CDR3 amino acids: CASSLEERGGEDTQYF. The CDR3 DNA sequence: TGTGCCAGCAGCTTGGAAGAGCGGGGGGGCGAAGATACGCAGTATTTT.